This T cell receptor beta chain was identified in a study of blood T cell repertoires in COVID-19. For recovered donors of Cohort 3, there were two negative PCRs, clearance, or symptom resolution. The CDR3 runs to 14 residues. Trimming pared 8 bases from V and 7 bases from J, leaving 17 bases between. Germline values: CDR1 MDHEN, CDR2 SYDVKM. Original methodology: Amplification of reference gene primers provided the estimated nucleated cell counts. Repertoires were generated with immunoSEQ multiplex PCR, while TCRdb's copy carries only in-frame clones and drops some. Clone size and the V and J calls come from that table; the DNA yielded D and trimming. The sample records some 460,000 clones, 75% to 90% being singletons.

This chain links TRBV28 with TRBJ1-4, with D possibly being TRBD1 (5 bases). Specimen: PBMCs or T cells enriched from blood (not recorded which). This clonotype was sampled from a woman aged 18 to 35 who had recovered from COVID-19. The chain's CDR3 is CASGESGRGEKLFF. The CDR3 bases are TGTGCCAGCGGCGAGTCAGGGCGCGGTGAAAAACTGTTTTTT.